The rows below give T cell receptor beta chains drawn from one sample of a study of T-cell reconstitution after alpha-beta-depleted transplantation in children. TCRdb called the PCR reads again in MiXCR, with one record for every CDR3 protein. The sample carries 350,000 to 400,000 distinct CDR3 sequences, approximately 20% recorded once. Sequences were derived from PBMCs from the stem cell graft donor, sampled from the stem cell graft. The receptors here all came from a human donor who donated a stem cell graft to a child with acute myeloid leukemia. Both conserved end residues are part of each CDR3. D genes are given only for firm matches. Clone size is not always given. Where it is, it says once, few, many or a class for expanded clones.

v_call	d_call	j_call	clone_size	cdr3_aa	cdr3_nt
TRBV4-2	NA	TRBJ2-7	few	CASSQGEPRGPYEQYF	TGTGCCAGCAGCCAAGGGGAGCCCCGGGGGCCCTACGAGCAGTACTTC
TRBV20-1	NA	TRBJ2-7	many	CSARMQGGYEQYF	TGCAGTGCTAGAATGCAGGGAGGCTACGAGCAGTACTTC
TRBV7-2	TRBD1	TRBJ2-5	NA	CASSLGQSPMETQYF	TGTGCCAGCAGCTTGGGACAGTCCCCTATGGAGACCCAGTACTTC
TRBV20-1	NA	TRBJ1-6	many	CSPAKTGANSPLHF	TGCAGCCCCGCGAAGACCGGGGCTAATTCACCCCTCCACTTT
TRBV12-3/TRBV12-4	TRBD1	TRBJ1-5	few	CASSLTGGLQPQHF	TGTGCCAGCAGTCTGACAGGGGGATTGCAGCCCCAGCATTTT
TRBV18	TRBD2	TRBJ2-7	NA	CASSPTSGNLYEQYF	TGTGCCAGCTCACCGACTAGCGGGAATCTCTACGAGCAGTACTTC
TRBV7-9	TRBD1	TRBJ2-7	NA	CASSLGGTGAFYEQYF	TGTGCCAGCAGCTTAGGAGGGACAGGGGCCTTCTACGAGCAGTACTTC
TRBV7-6	TRBD2	TRBJ2-1	NA	CASSSGGLAGNEQFF	TGTGCCAGCAGCTCTGGGGGACTAGCAGGCAATGAGCAGTTCTTC
TRBV29-1	TRBD2	TRBJ2-1	NA	CSLASGYSNEQFF	TGCAGCCTGGCTAGCGGGTATTCAAATGAGCAGTTCTTC
TRBV12-3/TRBV12-4	TRBD2	TRBJ2-7	NA	CASSETSGRLNSYEQYF	TGTGCCAGCAGCGAGACTAGCGGGAGGCTGAACTCCTACGAGCAGTACTTC
TRBV24-1	TRBD2	TRBJ2-1	NA	CATSDSLAGVYNEQFF	TGTGCCACCAGTGACTCCCTAGCGGGAGTCTACAATGAGCAGTTCTTC
TRBV5-1	NA	TRBJ2-2	NA	CASRLSPGDYTGELFF	TGCGCCAGCAGATTATCTCCGGGCGACTACACCGGGGAGCTGTTTTTT
TRBV20-1	NA	TRBJ2-5	NA	CSARDPEGPSETQYF	TGCAGTGCTAGAGATCCCGAGGGCCCTTCGGAGACCCAGTACTTC
TRBV6-1	NA	TRBJ1-4	few	CASSQDGRSNEKLFF	TGTGCCAGCAGCCAAGACGGGAGGTCTAATGAAAAACTGTTTTTT
TRBV29-1	TRBD2	TRBJ2-1	NA	CSVDSGRGGDEQFF	TGCAGCGTCGATAGCGGGAGGGGCGGCGATGAGCAGTTCTTC
TRBV7-2	TRBD1	TRBJ2-7	few	CASSSPDRRKTYEQYF	TGTGCCAGCAGCTCTCCGGACAGGAGGAAAACCTACGAGCAGTACTTC
TRBV18	NA	TRBJ2-2	NA	CASSPGSTNTGELFF	TGTGCCAGCTCACCTGGGTCAACGAACACCGGGGAGCTGTTTTTT
TRBV20-1	TRBD1	TRBJ2-6	few	CSADDRAGANVLTF	TGCAGTGCTGACGACAGGGCTGGGGCCAACGTCCTGACTTTC
TRBV28	NA	TRBJ2-7	NA	CASSLIPSGAYEQYF	TGTGCCAGCAGTTTGATCCCTTCTGGGGCCTACGAGCAGTACTTC
TRBV5-1	NA	TRBJ2-2	many	CASSLTVAGTGELFF	TGCGCCAGCAGCTTGACGGTTGCCGGTACCGGGGAGCTGTTTTTT
TRBV12-3/TRBV12-4	NA	TRBJ1-4	NA	CASSRMSEKLFF	TGTGCCAGCAGTCGCATGAGTGAAAAACTGTTTTTT
TRBV28	NA	TRBJ2-5	many	CASSLGQTGTQYF	TGTGCCAGCAGTTTAGGTCAGACTGGGACCCAGTACTTC
TRBV12-3/TRBV12-4	NA	TRBJ2-5	few	CASSFRAGRSQETQYF	TGTGCCAGCAGTTTCCGAGCGGGTCGATCGCAAGAGACCCAGTACTTC
TRBV7-2	NA	TRBJ2-1	few	CASSLDVAKQFF	TGTGCCAGCAGCTTAGATGTGGCAAAGCAGTTCTTC
TRBV5-1	TRBD1	TRBJ2-3	many	CASSRTAGGITIDTQYF	TGCGCCAGCAGCCGAACGGCAGGGGGAATAACTATCGATACGCAGTATTTT
TRBV29-1	TRBD1	TRBJ2-2	many	CSVEYGQGTGELFF	TGCAGCGTTGAATATGGACAGGGAACCGGGGAGCTGTTTTTT
TRBV10-3	NA	TRBJ2-7	NA	CAISVDPSSYEQYF	TGTGCCATCAGTGTTGACCCTTCCTCCTACGAGCAGTACTTC
TRBV5-1	NA	TRBJ2-5	few	CASSFNAPERETQYF	TGCGCCAGCAGCTTCAATGCCCCAGAGCGGGAGACCCAGTACTTC
TRBV6-1	TRBD2	TRBJ2-1	NA	CASRDSGRGNEQFF	TGTGCCAGCAGGGATAGCGGGAGGGGTAATGAGCAGTTCTTC
TRBV4-2	NA	TRBJ2-7	NA	CASSQDEGGSYEQYF	TGTGCCAGCAGCCAAGATGAAGGGGGGTCCTACGAGCAGTACTTC
TRBV5-1	NA	TRBJ2-1	NA	CASSLAQEGSEQFF	TGCGCCAGCAGCTTGGCTCAGGAGGGAAGTGAGCAGTTCTTC
TRBV12-3/TRBV12-4	NA	TRBJ1-1	few	CASSLRSGSDTEAFF	TGTGCCAGCAGTTTAAGGTCGGGTTCGGACACTGAAGCTTTCTTT
TRBV9	TRBD1	TRBJ2-7	NA	CASSPRTPGQGAYEQYF	TGTGCCAGCAGCCCGAGGACACCTGGACAGGGGGCATACGAGCAGTACTTC
TRBV25-1	TRBD2	TRBJ2-2	NA	CASSAGGNNGELFF	TGTGCCAGCAGTGCGGGAGGAAATAACGGGGAGCTGTTTTTT
TRBV20-1	NA	TRBJ1-5	few	CSAREVGQPQHF	TGCAGTGCTAGGGAGGTGGGGCAGCCCCAGCATTTT
TRBV28	NA	TRBJ2-7	few	CASSGASEYEQYF	TGTGCCAGCAGTGGGGCTAGCGAGTACGAGCAGTACTTC
TRBV12-3/TRBV12-4	NA	TRBJ2-5	many	CASSLEVRETQYF	TGTGCCAGCAGTTTAGAGGTGAGGGAGACCCAGTACTTC
TRBV30	NA	TRBJ1-1	NA	CAWSVLWVLGNTEAFF	TGTGCCTGGAGTGTACTGTGGGTCCTCGGGAACACTGAAGCTTTCTTT
TRBV6-1	TRBD2	TRBJ2-7	NA	CASRRAGAYEQYF	TGTGCCAGCAGACGGGCGGGAGCCTACGAGCAGTACTTC
TRBV20-1	NA	TRBJ2-1	few	CSAETDFQYNEQFF	TGCAGCGCGGAGACGGACTTCCAATACAATGAGCAGTTCTTC
TRBV5-1	NA	TRBJ2-5	NA	CASSLPSQETQYF	TGCGCCAGCAGCTTGCCCTCACAAGAGACCCAGTACTTC
TRBV4-1	TRBD2	TRBJ2-7	NA	CASSLMTSGSYEQYF	TGCGCCAGCAGTCTTATGACTAGCGGGAGCTACGAGCAGTACTTC
TRBV20-1	TRBD2	TRBJ2-3	NA	CSARTGTRIRTDTQYF	TGCAGTGCTAGAACCGGGACTAGAATCCGCACAGATACGCAGTATTTT
TRBV7-6	TRBD1	TRBJ2-1	NA	CASSVSPGGAYGNEQFF	TGTGCCAGCAGCGTCAGCCCAGGGGGCGCGTATGGTAATGAGCAGTTCTTC
TRBV7-6	NA	TRBJ2-5	NA	CASSAPGGVRETQYF	TGTGCCAGCAGCGCCCCGGGGGGCGTAAGGGAGACCCAGTACTTC
TRBV29-1	TRBD2	TRBJ2-7	many	CSVKGLALNLEQYF	TGCAGCGTTAAAGGACTAGCGCTAAATCTCGAGCAGTACTTC
TRBV5-1	NA	TRBJ1-2	few	CASSMETGRYGYTF	TGCGCCAGCAGCATGGAAACAGGGAGATATGGCTACACCTTC
TRBV20-1	TRBD2	TRBJ2-1	NA	CSGRGAGGSSYNEQFF	TGCAGTGGGCGAGGGGCGGGAGGGTCATCCTACAATGAGCAGTTCTTC
TRBV12-3/TRBV12-4	NA	TRBJ2-1	few	CASSFGAASNEQFF	TGTGCCAGCAGTTTCGGTGCGGCCTCCAATGAGCAGTTCTTC
TRBV29-1	NA	TRBJ2-7	few	CSVEGQPNSYEQYF	TGCAGCGTTGAAGGACAGCCGAACTCCTACGAGCAGTACTTC
TRBV20-1	TRBD1	TRBJ1-1	few	CSPRQGARNTEAFF	TGCAGTCCTAGACAGGGGGCACGAAACACTGAAGCTTTCTTT
TRBV12-3/TRBV12-4	TRBD2	TRBJ2-5	NA	CASSATSGGIRETQYF	TGTGCCAGCAGCGCTACTAGCGGGGGGATCAGGGAGACCCAGTACTTC
TRBV6-2/TRBV6-3	TRBD2	TRBJ2-1	few	CASSYSASGTYNEQFF	TGTGCCAGCAGTTACTCAGCTAGCGGGACGTACAATGAGCAGTTCTTC
TRBV7-3	TRBD1	TRBJ2-3	NA	CASSFKTGVADTQYF	TGTGCCAGCAGCTTCAAAACAGGGGTCGCAGATACGCAGTATTTT
TRBV29-1	NA	TRBJ2-3	few	CSFRPGPGADTQYF	TGCAGCTTCCGACCGGGCCCCGGGGCAGATACGCAGTATTTT
TRBV29-1	TRBD1	TRBJ2-7	many	CSALTGQSYEQYF	TGCAGCGCCCTCACGGGACAGTCCTACGAGCAGTACTTC
TRBV20-1	TRBD1	TRBJ2-7	NA	CSARDYRGFNGEQYF	TGCAGTGCTAGAGACTACAGGGGGTTTAATGGCGAGCAGTACTTC
TRBV5-1	NA	TRBJ1-2	few	CASSLASRGKGGYTF	TGCGCCAGCAGCTTGGCCAGTCGGGGCAAGGGTGGCTACACCTTC